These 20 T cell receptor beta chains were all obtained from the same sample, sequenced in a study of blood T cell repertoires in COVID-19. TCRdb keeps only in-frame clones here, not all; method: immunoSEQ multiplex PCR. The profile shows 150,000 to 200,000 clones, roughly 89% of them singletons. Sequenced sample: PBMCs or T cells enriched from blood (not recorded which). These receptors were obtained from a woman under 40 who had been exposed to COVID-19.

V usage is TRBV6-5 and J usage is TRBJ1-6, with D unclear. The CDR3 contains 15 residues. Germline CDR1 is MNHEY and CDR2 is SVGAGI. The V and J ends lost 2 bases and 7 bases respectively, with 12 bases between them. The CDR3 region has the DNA TGTGCCAGCAGTTACCGTAGGAGGGAGAATTCACCCCTCCACTTT. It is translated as CASSYRRRENSPLHF.

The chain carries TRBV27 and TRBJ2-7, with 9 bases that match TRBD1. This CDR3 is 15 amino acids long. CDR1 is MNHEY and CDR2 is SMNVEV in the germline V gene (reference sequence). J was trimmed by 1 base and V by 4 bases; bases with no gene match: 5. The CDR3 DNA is TGTGCCAGCAGTTCCCCCGGGACAGGGTCCTACGAGCAGTACTTC. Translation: CASSSPGTGSYEQYF.

This chain's CDR3 is CASSLPTGGVDTQYF. The CDR3 region has the DNA TGCGCCAGCAGCTTACCGACGGGAGGCGTCGATACGCAGTATTTT. The chain has TRBV5-1 and TRBJ2-3, with 7 nucleotides matching TRBD2. The germline gives CDR1 SGHRS, CDR2 YFSETQ. V gave up 2 bases and J gave up 6 bases; unmatched junction bases: 9. CDR3 length: 15 residues. Filled out from reference TRBV5-1 and TRBJ2-3, the complete variable domain reads KAGVTQTPRYLIKTRGQQVTLSCSPISGHRSVSWYQQTPGQGLQFLFEYFSETQRNKGNFPGRFSGRQFSNSRSEMNVSTLELGDSALYLCASSLPTGGVDTQYFGPGTRLTVL.

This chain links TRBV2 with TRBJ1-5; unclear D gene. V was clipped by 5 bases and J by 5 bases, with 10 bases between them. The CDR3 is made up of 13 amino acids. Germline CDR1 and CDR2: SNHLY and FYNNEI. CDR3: CASSRTEDQPQHF. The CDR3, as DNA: TGTGCCAGCAGTAGGACGGAGGATCAGCCCCAGCATTTT.

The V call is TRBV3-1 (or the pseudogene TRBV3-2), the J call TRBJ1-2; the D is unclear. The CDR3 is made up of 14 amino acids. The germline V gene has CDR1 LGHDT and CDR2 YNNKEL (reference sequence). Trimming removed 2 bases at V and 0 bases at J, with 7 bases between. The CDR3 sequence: CASSQTVPNYGYTF. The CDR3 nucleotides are TGTGCCAGCAGCCAAACAGTTCCTAACTATGGCTACACCTTC.

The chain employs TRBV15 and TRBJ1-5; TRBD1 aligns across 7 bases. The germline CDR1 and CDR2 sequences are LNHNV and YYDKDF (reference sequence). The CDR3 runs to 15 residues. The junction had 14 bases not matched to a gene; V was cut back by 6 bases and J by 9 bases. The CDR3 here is CATSPTTGALGPQHF. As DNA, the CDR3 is TGTGCCACCAGTCCGACCACAGGGGCTCTGGGGCCCCAGCATTTT.

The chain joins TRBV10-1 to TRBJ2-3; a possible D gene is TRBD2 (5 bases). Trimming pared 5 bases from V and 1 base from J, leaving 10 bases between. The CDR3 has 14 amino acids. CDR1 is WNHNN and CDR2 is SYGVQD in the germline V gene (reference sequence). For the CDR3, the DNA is TGCGCCAGCAGTCTAGCCTATCGCACAGATACGCAGTATTTT. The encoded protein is CASSLAYRTDTQYF.

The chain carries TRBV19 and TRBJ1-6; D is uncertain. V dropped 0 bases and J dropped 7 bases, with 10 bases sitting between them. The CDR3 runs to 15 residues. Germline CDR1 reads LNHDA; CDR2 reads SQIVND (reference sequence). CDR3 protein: CASSIDWGGNSPLHF. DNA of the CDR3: TGTGCCAGTAGTATAGATTGGGGAGGCAATTCACCCCTCCACTTT.

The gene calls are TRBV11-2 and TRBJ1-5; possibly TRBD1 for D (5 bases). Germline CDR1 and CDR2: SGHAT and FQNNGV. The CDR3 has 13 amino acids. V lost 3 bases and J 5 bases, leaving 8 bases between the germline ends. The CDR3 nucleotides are TGTGCCAGCAGCTTTTGGGGGGATCAGCCCCAGCATTTT. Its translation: CASSFWGDQPQHF.

The CDR3 protein is CASSQEKGGEKLFF. CDR3 DNA: TGCGCCAGCAGCCAAGAAAAGGGAGGCGAAAAACTGTTTTTT. The chain is built from TRBV4-3 and TRBJ1-4; D is uncertain. V was trimmed by 0 bases and J by 8 bases, leaving 10 bases between them. CDR3 length equals 14 residues. CDR1 and CDR2 (germline): LGHNA, YSLEER.

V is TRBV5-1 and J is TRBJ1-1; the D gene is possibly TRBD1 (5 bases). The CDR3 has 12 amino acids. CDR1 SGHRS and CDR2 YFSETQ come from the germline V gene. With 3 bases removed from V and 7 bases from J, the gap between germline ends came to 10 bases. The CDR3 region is CASSWGTGEAFF. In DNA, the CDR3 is TGCGCCAGCAGCTGGGGAACAGGTGAAGCTTTCTTT.

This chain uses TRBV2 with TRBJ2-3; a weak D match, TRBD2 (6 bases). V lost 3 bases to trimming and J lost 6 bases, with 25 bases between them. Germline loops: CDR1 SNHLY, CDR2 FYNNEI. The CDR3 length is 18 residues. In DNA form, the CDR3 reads TGTGCCAGCAGTGAGCGTACCGGGACTGCCGTAGGTTGGGATACGCAGTATTTT. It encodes CASSERTGTAVGWDTQYF.

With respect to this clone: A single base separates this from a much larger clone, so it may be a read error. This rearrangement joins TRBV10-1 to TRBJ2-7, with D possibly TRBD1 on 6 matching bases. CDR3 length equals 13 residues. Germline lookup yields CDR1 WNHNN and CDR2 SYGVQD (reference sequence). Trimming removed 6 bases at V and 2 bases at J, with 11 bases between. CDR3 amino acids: CASSRTATYEQYF. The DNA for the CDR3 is TGCGCCAGCAGCCGGACAGCAACCTACGAGCAGTACTTC.

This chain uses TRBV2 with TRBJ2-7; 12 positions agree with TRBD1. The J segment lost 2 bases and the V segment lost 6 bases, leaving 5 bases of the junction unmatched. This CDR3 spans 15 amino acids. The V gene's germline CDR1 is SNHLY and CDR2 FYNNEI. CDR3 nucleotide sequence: TGTGCCAGCAGGGGGGACAGGGGGCGAACCTACGAGCAGTACTTC. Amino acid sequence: CASRGDRGRTYEQYF.

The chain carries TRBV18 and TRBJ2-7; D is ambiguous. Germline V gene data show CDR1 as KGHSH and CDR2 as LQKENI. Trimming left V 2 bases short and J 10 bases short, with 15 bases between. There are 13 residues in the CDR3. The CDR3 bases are TGTGCCAGCTCACCAATGTCCTCATCCTACCAGTACTTC. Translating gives CASSPMSSSYQYF. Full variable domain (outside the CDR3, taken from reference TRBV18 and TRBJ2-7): NAGVMQNPRHLVRRRGQEARLRCSPMKGHSHVYWYRQLPEEGLKFMVYLQKENIIDESGMPKERFSAEFPKEGPSILRIQQVVRGDSAAYFCASSPMSSSYQYFGPGTRLTVT.

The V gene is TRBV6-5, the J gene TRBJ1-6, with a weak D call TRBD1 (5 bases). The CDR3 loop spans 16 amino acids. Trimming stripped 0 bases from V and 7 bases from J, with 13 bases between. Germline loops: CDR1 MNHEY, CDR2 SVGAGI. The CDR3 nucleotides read TGTGCCAGCAGTTACTCGACGGGGGGGTGGAATTCACCCCTCCACTTT. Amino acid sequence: CASSYSTGGWNSPLHF.

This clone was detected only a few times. The CDR3 sequence: CASSSRDGSSYNEQFF. Here the CDR3 DNA reads TGTGCCAGCAGCTCTCGGGATGGTAGCTCCTACAATGAGCAGTTCTTC. The gene calls are TRBV5-4 and TRBJ2-1, with D possibly matching TRBD2 (5 bases). The CDR3 is 16 residues long. The V gene's germline CDR1 is SGHNT and CDR2 YYREEE (reference sequence). V lost 3 bases and J lost 0, with 13 bases in between.

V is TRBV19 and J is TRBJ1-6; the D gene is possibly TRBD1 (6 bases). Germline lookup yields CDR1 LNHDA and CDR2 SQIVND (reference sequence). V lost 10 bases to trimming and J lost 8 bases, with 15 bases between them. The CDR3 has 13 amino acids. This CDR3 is CATMTGGDSPLHF. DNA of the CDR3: TGTGCCACCATGACAGGAGGAGATTCACCCCTCCACTTT.

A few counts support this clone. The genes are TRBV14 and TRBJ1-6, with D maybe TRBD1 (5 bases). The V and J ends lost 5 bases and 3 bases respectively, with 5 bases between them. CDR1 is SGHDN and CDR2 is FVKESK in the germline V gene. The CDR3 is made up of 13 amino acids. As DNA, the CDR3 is TGTGCCAGCAGCAGGGGCTATAATTCACCCCTCCACTTT. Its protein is CASSRGYNSPLHF.

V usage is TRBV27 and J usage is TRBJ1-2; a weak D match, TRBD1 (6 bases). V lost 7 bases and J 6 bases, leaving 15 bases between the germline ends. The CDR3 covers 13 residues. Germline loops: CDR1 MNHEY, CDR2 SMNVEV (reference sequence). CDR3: CASTKQGIHGYTF. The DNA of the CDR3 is TGTGCCAGCACGAAACAGGGAATCCATGGCTACACCTTC.